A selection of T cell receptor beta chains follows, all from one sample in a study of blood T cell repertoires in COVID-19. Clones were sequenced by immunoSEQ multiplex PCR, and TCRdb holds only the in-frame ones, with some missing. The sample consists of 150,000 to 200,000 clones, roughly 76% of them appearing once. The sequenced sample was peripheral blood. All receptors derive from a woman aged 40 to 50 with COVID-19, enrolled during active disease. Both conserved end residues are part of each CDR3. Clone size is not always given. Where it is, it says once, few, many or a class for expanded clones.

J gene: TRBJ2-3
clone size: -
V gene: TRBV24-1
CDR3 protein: CATSEWGRTDTQYF

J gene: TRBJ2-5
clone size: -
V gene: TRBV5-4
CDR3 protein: CASSQHSGGGETQYF

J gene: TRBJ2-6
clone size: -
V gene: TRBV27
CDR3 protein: CASSFRSSGANVLTF

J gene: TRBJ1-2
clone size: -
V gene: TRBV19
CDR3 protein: CASSDRAGTGGNYGYTF

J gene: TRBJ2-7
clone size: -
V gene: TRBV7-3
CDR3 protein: CASSPTGGYAYEQYF

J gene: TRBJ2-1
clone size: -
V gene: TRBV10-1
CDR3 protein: CASRPSGGDEQFF

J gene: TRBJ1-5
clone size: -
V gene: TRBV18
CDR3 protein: CASSGDRASVPQHF

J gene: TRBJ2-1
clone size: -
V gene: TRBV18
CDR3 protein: CASSPRQGAYNEQFF

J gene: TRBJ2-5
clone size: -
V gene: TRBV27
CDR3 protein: CASSRPGETQYF

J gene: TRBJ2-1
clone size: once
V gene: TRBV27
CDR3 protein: CASSFIGVDEQFF

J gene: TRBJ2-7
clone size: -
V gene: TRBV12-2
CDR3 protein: CASRLGLNLYEQYF

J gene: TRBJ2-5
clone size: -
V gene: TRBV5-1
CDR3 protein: CASSFYRGNQETQYF

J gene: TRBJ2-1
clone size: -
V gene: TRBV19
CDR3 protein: CASSSGLVPMKQFF

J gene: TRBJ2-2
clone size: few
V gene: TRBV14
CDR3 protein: CASSLDRGSTGELFF

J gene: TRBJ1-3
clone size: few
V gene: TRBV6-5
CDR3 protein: CASSRQGRNTIYF

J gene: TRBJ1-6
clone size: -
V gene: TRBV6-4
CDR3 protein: CASSPGSSYNSPLHF

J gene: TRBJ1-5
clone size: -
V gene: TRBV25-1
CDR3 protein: CASRQGNQPQHF

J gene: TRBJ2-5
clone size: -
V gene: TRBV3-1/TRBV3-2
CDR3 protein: CASSQGSPDRVGETQYF

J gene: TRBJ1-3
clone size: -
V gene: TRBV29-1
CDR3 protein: CSVTSLQGDPSGNTIYF

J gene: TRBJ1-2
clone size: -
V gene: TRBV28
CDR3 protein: CATMTVNYGYTF

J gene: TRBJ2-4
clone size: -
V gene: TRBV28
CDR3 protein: CASSQWTGAEGIQYF

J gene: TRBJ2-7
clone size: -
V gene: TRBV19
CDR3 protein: CASRADGGATGHEQYF

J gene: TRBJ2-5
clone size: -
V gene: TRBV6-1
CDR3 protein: CASSEDNGQGRFRETQYF

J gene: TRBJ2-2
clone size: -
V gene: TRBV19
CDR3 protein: CATKRGSATGELFF

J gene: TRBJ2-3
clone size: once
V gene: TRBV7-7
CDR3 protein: CASSSGLAGSTDTQYF

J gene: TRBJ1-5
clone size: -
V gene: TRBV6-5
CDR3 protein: CASKGTGRNQPQHF

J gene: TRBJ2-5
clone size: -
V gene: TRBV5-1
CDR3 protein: CASRLAVLGETQYF

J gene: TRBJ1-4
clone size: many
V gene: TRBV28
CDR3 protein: CASSGWTGGTEKLFF

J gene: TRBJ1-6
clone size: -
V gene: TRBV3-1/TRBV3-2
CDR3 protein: CASSRKQGSYNSPLHF

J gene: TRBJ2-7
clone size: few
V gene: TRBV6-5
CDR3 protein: CASSYSGGRGYEQYF

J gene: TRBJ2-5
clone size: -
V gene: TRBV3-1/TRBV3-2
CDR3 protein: CASSQDLSSENQETQYF

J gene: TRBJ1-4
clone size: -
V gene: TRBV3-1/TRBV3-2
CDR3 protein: CASSVAEKLFF

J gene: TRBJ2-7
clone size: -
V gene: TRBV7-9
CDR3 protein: CASSPGTALYEQYF

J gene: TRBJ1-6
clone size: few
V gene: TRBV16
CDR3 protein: CASSQLPEQGRGTLHF

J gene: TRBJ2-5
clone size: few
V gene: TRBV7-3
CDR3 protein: CASSRQGAETQYF

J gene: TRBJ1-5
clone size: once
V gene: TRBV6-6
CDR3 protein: CASSRGRDQPQHF

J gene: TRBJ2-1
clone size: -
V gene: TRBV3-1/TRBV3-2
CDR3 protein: CASSQRRISVEQFF

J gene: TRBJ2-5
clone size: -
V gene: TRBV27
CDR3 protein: CASKVGPLLAGVTETQYF

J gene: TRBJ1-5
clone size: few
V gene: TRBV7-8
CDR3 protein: CASSLDPGTGVQPQHF

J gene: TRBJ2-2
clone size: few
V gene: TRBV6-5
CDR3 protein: CASRLGQSNTGELFF

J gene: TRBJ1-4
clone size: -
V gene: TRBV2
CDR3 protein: CASSLDRGREKLFF

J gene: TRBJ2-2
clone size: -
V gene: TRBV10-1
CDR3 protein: CASSVGAGELFF

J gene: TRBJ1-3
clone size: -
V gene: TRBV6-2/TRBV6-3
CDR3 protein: CASSHRTRSRNTIYF

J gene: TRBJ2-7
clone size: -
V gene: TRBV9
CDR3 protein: CASSPGTHYEQYF

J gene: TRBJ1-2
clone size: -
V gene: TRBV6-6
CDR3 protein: CASGPTYGYTF

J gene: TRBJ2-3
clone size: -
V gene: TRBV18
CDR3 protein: CASSRRGQELGGTQYF

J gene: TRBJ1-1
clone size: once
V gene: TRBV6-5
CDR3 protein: CASRAGDTEAFF

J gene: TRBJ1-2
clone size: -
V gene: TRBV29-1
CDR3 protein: CSVEERGTGGGYTF

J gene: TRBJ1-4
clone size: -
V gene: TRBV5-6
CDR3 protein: CASIRQGTGEKLFF